This TCR beta chain was obtained from a study of cytomegalovirus exposure and HLA in healthy donors (dated 2017 in TCRdb). Some background on the complete study: In an earlier analysis of several hundred of the donors, 250 to 350 Gb of sequence data and 90 million to 120 million unique TCR beta sequences from roughly 200 million T cells were reported. Among roughly 370 genotyped donors of the cohort, an average of about 240,000 unique TCR beta nucleotide sequences were sequenced per donor, about a sixth of them non-productive. The number of donors typed differed by locus, with about 629-630 for A, B, C, DRB1 and DQB1, around 500 for DQA1, approximately 570 for DPA1, and around 460 for DPB1. The aim of the study was to test whether cataloging public T cell receptors could identify signatures of past pathogen exposure. Donor age, sex, ethnicity and CMV serostatus were compiled together with the repertoire data. About 320 gigabases of sequencing data and tens of millions of unique TCR sequences were included in an early release covering roughly 600 HLA-typed donors. All discovery cohort repertoires had been generated on a single sequencing platform. A later genetic analysis used genome-wide SNP genotypes for about 55% of the 666 donors, treating that subset as a discovery cohort. The T cell repertoires of 666 subjects were profiled by immunosequencing and related to cytomegalovirus serostatus. Several DR-DQ haplotypes were handled as single units for association and clustering because linkage in the cohort was strong. In an earlier analysis of a few hundred of the donors, high-throughput TCR beta sequencing was used to judge whether each TCR beta V gene segment behaved as functional or pseudogenic. A later analysis re-examined previously published TCR beta repertoires from more than 550 donors and added high-resolution HLA genotyping to investigate patterns of TCR occurrence. Of the roughly 400 genotyped donors, less than 90% were placed in the genetic ancestry cluster associated with self-reported Caucasian donors. In the later analysis, no new phenotypic data were used to find candidate immune exposures; instead, reliance was placed on TCR beta sequences and their occurrence across donors. Along with the approximately 650-subject first cohort, a separate validation cohort of 120 different subjects was used. Class I and class II HLA loci were covered by the typing at four-digit resolution. High-throughput TCR immunosequencing, statistical association of individual TCRs with disease status, and machine learning were combined to predict cytomegalovirus infection status.

Including the terminal cysteine and phenylalanine, the CDR3 comprises 17 residues. Kept here is only the CDR3 DNA, which spans 51 bases and is read in frame from base 1. The germline V gene sets CDR1 to SGHRS and CDR2 to YFSETQ. Between the V and J ends, shortened by 0 bases and 1 base respectively, the junction contains 15 bases. Results and caveats for the whole study, not just this receptor: Several of the top co-occurrence clusters appeared to be linked to parvovirus B19, influenza, CMV and Epstein-Barr virus, according to a later analysis. In a later analysis, TCR association rates were found to vary across HLA loci, with the most associated TCRs seen for DRB1 alleles and the fewest for HLA-C alleles. The authors suggested that the approach could potentially be extended to other disease states and immunological phenotypes. Because HLA typing was missing for some donors at each locus, association tests included only the typed subset. The earlier analysis of approximately 540 of the donors excluded some 16 rarely observed V segments, including chromosome 9 orphons, because counts were too low. An association between a missense DCLRE1C variant and V-gene and J-gene trimming of TCR beta chains was found in a later genetic analysis and replicated in an independent cohort. Specific HLA alleles were associated with roughly 17,000 TCR beta sequences at a false discovery rate of 0.05 in a later analysis. In an earlier analysis of some 640 of the donors, most TCR beta V segments were observed in productive rearrangements about 87% or about 30% of the time, broadly matching IMGT annotations. Roughly uniform sequencing depth across donors was assumed in presence/absence analyses, although this assumption may not hold. A later genetic analysis reported fewer N-insertions in productive TCRs among donors in an Asian-associated ancestry cluster than the roughly 700-donor mean. A group of highly shared sequence variants was considered likely to be a technical artifact of the sequencing pipeline. The study listed 150 to 200 TCR beta chains as associated with cytomegalovirus. Assigning TCR associations to individual alleles was difficult when HLA alleles, especially DR and DQ, strongly co-occurred. A further reported finding was that TCR beta sequences accurately predicted the HLA-A and HLA-B alleles for most subjects in the first cohort. A later analysis found that most CMV-associated TCR beta chains appeared HLA-restricted, with HLA associations seemingly driven largely by CMV exposure. In a later analysis, HLA-associated TCR beta chains showed more clonal expansion and lower generation probabilities than non-associated chains that were equally common. Most TCR sequences were observed very rarely across donors, whereas some public TCRs were present in many individuals. Cytomegalovirus status was reported to be diagnosed by the classifier with high specificity and sensitivity in both the original and validation cohorts. The only immune exposure information available for the cohort was CMV serostatus. In vitro tests confirmed that a few of the cytomegalovirus-associated TCR beta chains recognize cytomegalovirus antigens. Correlated functional status among segregating V segments might be attributable to linkage disequilibrium, but an unknown experimental factor could not be ruled out. Some IMGT-functional V segments, including TRBV6-2 and TRBV6-3, could not be told apart with the 87-base-pair reads, so those segments were excluded. The cohort was sequenced for TCR beta chains only, and without alpha or paired-chain data the features that could be detected were limited.

In total, just over 650 healthy bone marrow donors made up the cohort. At the time of sampling, all cohort members were nominally healthy, though unrecorded immune exposures were likely present. The donor was CMV seronegative and belonged to the group of 352 seronegative cohort members. Each donor provided a peripheral blood sample, and peripheral blood mononuclear cells were used for TCR beta sequencing. Genomic DNA extraction from the blood cell samples was performed with the Qiagen DNeasy Blood Extraction Kit. To note about this clone: The antigen it binds to is not known. It has no much larger one-base neighbor in the sample; base qualities were not kept.

To prepare the library, the immunoSEQ multiplex PCR assay was applied. A mixture of 60 forward primers for TCR Vbeta segments and 13 reverse primers for TCR Jbeta segments was used in the multiplex PCR. The CDR3 region of rearranged TCR beta genes was amplified from genomic DNA by a multiplex PCR assay. Amplified TCR beta libraries were sequenced as 87-base-pair reads on the Illumina HiSeq System. From the authors' description of their analysis: A later analysis counted 75 million to 100 million unique TCR beta chains across the 700 or so repertoires, and some 11 million of these chains were shared by at least two donors. Raw reads were error-corrected and collapsed into unique sequences by a nearest-neighbor algorithm in which closely related sequences were merged to remove PCR and sequencing errors. V, D and J gene segments were assigned by aligning CDR3 sequences to IMGT reference sequences. Each retained sequence needed at least a six-nucleotide match to both a V gene segment and a J gene segment. Rearrangements were classified as productive when the CDR3 lacked stop codons and remained in frame with V and J, and all other rearrangements were classified as non-productive. Following IMGT convention, CDR3 was defined as the stretch from the second conserved V-encoded cysteine to the conserved J-encoded phenylalanine. In an earlier analysis of just under 600 of the donors, sequences lacking an unambiguous match to a single V gene segment were excluded. In an earlier analysis of 587 of the donors, V segments were called functional above 56.7% productive rearrangements and were called segregating when the between-donor standard deviation exceeded 5%. A statistical classification framework was developed to diagnose cytomegalovirus status using the catalog of TCR beta chain sequences. V and J gene assignment, in a later analysis, came from comparing TCR nucleotide sequences with IMGT/GENE-DB human TR gene sequences. A later analysis assigned CDR3 sequences and most-parsimonious VDJ recombination scenarios with the TCRdist pipeline. In a later analysis, each TCR beta chain was defined by its CDR3 amino acid sequence together with its V-gene family, and reads without a unique V-gene family were excluded. A later analysis removed several hundred highly shared, low-generation-probability nucleotide sequences to deal with suspected cross-contamination and a sequencing artifact. A later analysis calculated a clonal expansion index for each public chain from normalized within-repertoire ranks of inferred template counts. In a later analysis, generation probabilities were computed with a VDJ recombination model fitted to out-of-frame rearrangements, and the resulting probabilities were checked against IGoR. Hypergeometric tests were used in a later analysis to score TCR-TCR, TCR-HLA and TCR-CMV co-occurrence, with a repertoire-size bias correction applied to the TCR pairs. A later analysis estimated false discovery rates by permuting HLA or CMV assignments 20 times. In a later analysis, co-occurring TCRs were grouped with DBSCAN, and TCRdist sequence similarity was added when clustering was performed within HLA-allele-positive subsets. Repertoires with fewer than 30,000 or more than 120,000 public chains were left out of co-occurrence clustering, as were four to six repertoires with anomalous nucleotide sharing. TCRdb retrieved this table from immuneACCESS and kept in-frame rearrangements only. Not all clones are present; in checked studies, unresolved V genes account for under half, and no reason is known for the remainder. That table furnishes V, J and clone size, whereas the DNA furnished D and trimming. The sample table lists 150,000 to 200,000 clones, 62% of them with a count of one. The ten largest account for over 2.5% of the sample.

The V and J genes are TRBV5-1 and TRBJ2-3; the D gene assignment is ambiguous. Material: PBMCs. This TCR derives from a man in his forties in good health and CMV-seronegative. In nucleotide form, the sequence is TGCGCCAGCAGCTTGGCAACGTTTCCTACTGGCACAGATACGCAGTATTTT. This codes for CASSLATFPTGTDTQYF.